These 21 T cell receptor beta chains originate from one sample sequenced in a study of spatial heterogeneity in lung cancer. Specified time point: blood at routine non-recurrence follow-up after resection. TCRdb re-called the 5' RACE reads through MiXCR, storing one row per CDR3 protein. In the table there are about 43,000 distinct CDR3 sequences, about 22% of which are singletons. The source was PBMCs, collected at follow-up. Receptors were obtained from a female donor with early-stage non-small cell lung cancer.

This clonotype was observed many times. V gene TRBV28 combines with J gene TRBJ1-2, with 11 nucleotides matching TRBD1. This CDR3 is built from 12 residues. The germline gives CDR1 MDHEN, CDR2 SYDVKM. The CDR3 DNA sequence: TGTGTCGGACAGGGGGCGTTTCTTGGCTACACCTTC. Amino acids: CVGQGAFLGYTF.

The table lists this clonotype with a few counts. Relative to the germline gene, one junction end is altered; a read error may explain this. The chain employs TRBV9 and TRBJ2-1, with D possibly being TRBD2 (5 bases). Germline V gene sequence: CDR1 SGDLS, CDR2 YYNGEE. The CDR3 is 10 residues long. The CDR3 nucleotides read TGTGCCAGCCTCAACCCGAGGGCACTCTTC. Its translation is CASLNPRALF.

The chain recombines TRBV25-1 with TRBJ2-3; D remains unclear. The CDR3 runs to 14 residues. Per germline, CDR1 MGHDK and CDR2 SYGVNS. Trimming left V 4 bases short and J 5 bases short, with 13 bases between. The CDR3 DNA sequence: TGTGCCAGCAGTGCCTTGGGGTCCATAGATACGCAGTATTTT. Its translation: CASSALGSIDTQYF.

The sample holds a few counts of this clonotype. The chain links TRBV18 to TRBJ1-5, with D hard to call. The CDR3 sequence is 15 residues long. Deletions cut 2 bases from V and 9 bases from J, with 17 bases between. CDR1 and CDR2 (germline): KGHSH, LQKENI. CDR3 coding DNA: TGTGCCAGCTCACCAGACCGAGGGCTTTCCGGGCCCCAGCATTTT. This translates into CASSPDRGLSGPQHF. The full variable domain, in which reference TRBV18 and TRBJ1-5 provide the parts outside the CDR3, is NAGVMQNPRHLVRRRGQEARLRCSPMKGHSHVYWYRQLPEEGLKFMVYLQKENIIDESGMPKERFSAEFPKEGPSILRIQQVVRGDSAAYFCASSPDRGLSGPQHFGDGTRLSIL.

The J gene is TRBJ1-1, the V gene TRBV27; maybe TRBD1 (6 bases). The length of the CDR3 is 13 residues. Germline assignment: CDR1 MNHEY and CDR2 SMNVEV (reference sequence). V lost 6 bases to trimming and J lost 10 bases, with 18 bases between them. DNA of the CDR3: TGTGCCAGCAGGGCCGCGGGAGGGGGGAGAGCTTTCTTT. Translated, it gives CASRAAGGGRAFF.

Ten or more counts support this clonotype. The chain has TRBV7-9 and TRBJ1-1, with D unclear. The germline CDR1 and CDR2 sequences are SEHNR and FQNEAQ (reference sequence). V lost 3 bases, J lost 5 bases, and 10 bases lay in between. CDR3 length: 13 amino acids. CDR3 DNA sequence: TGTGCCAGCAGCTTTACGGGGTGGACTGAAGCTTTCTTT. It codes for CASSFTGWTEAFF.

V and J are TRBV15 and TRBJ2-3; no clear D gene. The CDR3 runs 14 residues. Trimming left V 0 bases short and J 2 bases short, with 6 bases between. The germline V gene has CDR1 LNHNV and CDR2 YYDKDF (reference sequence). The CDR3, as DNA: TGTGCCACCAGCAGAGATCTCGTCACAGATACGCAGTATTTT. It codes for CATSRDLVTDTQYF.

The genes are TRBV21-1 and TRBJ1-2. TRBV21-1 is recorded as a pseudogene. The CDR3 has 17 amino acids. CDR3 sequence (DNA): TGTGCCAGCAGCAAAGATCGGCCGACAGCGGAGGACGATGGCTACACCTTC. Encoded protein: CASSKDRPTAEDDGYTF.

This clonotype has ten or more counts. The chain employs TRBV5-4 and TRBJ1-1; TRBD1 is a possible D gene (5 bases). The CDR3 contains 14 residues. From germline, CDR1 is SGHNT and CDR2 YYREEE (reference sequence). V lost 0 bases to trimming and J lost 5 bases, with 11 bases between them. The CDR3 region has the DNA TGTGCCAGCAGCTTGGGGGGGATCGGGACTGAAGCTTTCTTT. This encodes CASSLGGIGTEAFF.

V gene TRBV2 combines with J gene TRBJ1-6; the match to TRBD1 covers 8 bases. The CDR3 consists of 14 residues. Germline trimming cut 7 bases from V and 7 bases from J; bases unmatched to any gene: 6. Germline values: CDR1 SNHLY, CDR2 FYNNEI. This chain's CDR3 is CASKTGTGNSPLHF. Here the CDR3 DNA reads TGTGCCAGCAAAACCGGGACAGGCAATTCACCCCTCCACTTT.

This chain connects TRBV2 to TRBJ1-4, with unresolved D. This CDR3 spans 11 amino acids. Germline CDR1 is SNHLY and CDR2 is FYNNEI. V lost 8 bases to trimming and J lost 8 bases, with 9 bases between them. The CDR3 coding sequence is TGTGCCAGCGTGGCGGTAGAAAAACTGTTTTTT. This codes for CASVAVEKLFF.

About this clonotype: Given a much more abundant clone one base away, this may be a read error. The chain is built from TRBV18 and TRBJ2-3, with D perhaps TRBD2 (5 bases). There are 12 residues in the CDR3. Germline lookup yields CDR1 KGHSH and CDR2 LQKENI. The CDR3 coding sequence is TGTACCAGCTCACCACTAGACCGGACGCAGTATTTT. The encoded protein is CTSSPLDRTQYF.

In its sample, this clonotype was seen a few times. V is TRBV28 and J is TRBJ2-5, with D tentatively TRBD1 or TRBD2 (6 bases each). Germline CDR1 and CDR2: MDHEN and SYDVKM. The V end was cut by 7 bases, the J end by 6 bases, with 15 bases between. The CDR3 loop spans 13 amino acids. For the CDR3, the DNA is TGTGCCAGCACCTCGCAGGGGAGGAAGACCCAGTACTTC. Amino acid sequence: CASTSQGRKTQYF.

This clonotype has ten or more counts. V gene TRBV13 combines with J gene TRBJ2-7, with TRBD1 matching over 10 bases. The CDR3 length is 14 residues. Per germline, CDR1 PRHDT and CDR2 FYEKMQ (reference sequence). J gave up 3 bases and V 5 bases, and 4 bases lay outside the gene matches. CDR3 amino acids: CASSPGTGDYEQYF. The CDR3, as DNA: TGTGCCAGCAGCCCCGGGACAGGGGACTACGAGCAGTACTTC.

This clonotype was observed at least ten times. The chain links TRBV11-2 to TRBJ2-3; 9 bases are shared with TRBD2. J gave up 6 bases and V 4 bases, and 8 bases lay outside the gene matches. Germline V gene lookup returns CDR1 SGHAT and CDR2 FQNNGV. This CDR3 has 15 amino acids. The CDR3 bases are TGTGCCAGCAGCTGGGGGGCTAGCGGGGCCGATACGCAGTATTTT. Protein sequence: CASSWGASGADTQYF.

There are a few counts of this clonotype. This chain joins TRBV18 and TRBJ1-1, with 8 nucleotides matching TRBD1. V shed 6 bases, J shed 3 bases, and the junction held 9 bases outside the gene matches. Looked up from germline, CDR1 is KGHSH and CDR2 is LQKENI. The CDR3 is 15 residues long. The CDR3 sequence: CASSQDRGVHTEAFF. In DNA form, the CDR3 reads TGTGCCAGCTCTCAAGACAGGGGAGTGCACACTGAAGCTTTCTTT. Looking up the rest from reference TRBV18 and TRBJ1-1 gives the full variable domain: NAGVMQNPRHLVRRRGQEARLRCSPMKGHSHVYWYRQLPEEGLKFMVYLQKENIIDESGMPKERFSAEFPKEGPSILRIQQVVRGDSAAYFCASSQDRGVHTEAFFGQGTRLTVV.

This sequence joins TRBV2 and TRBJ1-1, with D maybe TRBD1 (6 bases). Germline V lookup: CDR1 SNHLY, CDR2 FYNNEI. Trimming removed 7 bases at V and 5 bases at J, with 14 bases between. The CDR3 contains 13 residues. The CDR3 DNA follows: TGTGCCAGCATTCGGAGGGGGGGTACTGAAGCTTTCTTT. The encoded protein is CASIRRGGTEAFF.

The V and J genes are TRBV15 and TRBJ2-7, with D uncertain. From germline, CDR1 is LNHNV and CDR2 YYDKDF (reference sequence). The CDR3 is 13 residues long. Trimming pared 0 bases from V and 0 bases from J, leaving 3 bases between. The CDR3 is CATSRDPSYEQYF. The CDR3 DNA follows: TGTGCCACCAGCAGAGATCCCTCCTACGAGCAGTACTTC.

This clonotype occurred many times. V usage is TRBV11-2 and J usage is TRBJ1-6, with D possibly being TRBD1 (5 bases). Germline values: CDR1 SGHAT, CDR2 FQNNGV. The CDR3 totals 16 residues. Deletions cut 0 bases from V and 9 bases from J, with 15 bases between. CDR3 nucleotides: TGTGCCAGCAGCTTAGAAGCAGGGAGAATAAGTTCACCCCTCCACTTT. It encodes CASSLEAGRISSPLHF.

At least ten counts were recorded for this clonotype. J is TRBJ2-1 and V is TRBV5-1; weak D call: TRBD2 (5 bases). The CDR3 runs to 14 residues. The germline V gene has CDR1 SGHRS and CDR2 YFSETQ. Trimming cost V 4 bases and J 9 bases, with 17 bases left between them. This CDR3 reads CASSPVDPGTEQFF. DNA of the CDR3: TGCGCCAGCAGCCCGGTCGACCCGGGAACTGAGCAGTTCTTC.

This clonotype has at least ten counts. The rearrangement links TRBV13 to TRBJ2-5, with D perhaps TRBD1 (5 bases). The length of the CDR3 is 14 residues. The germline gives CDR1 PRHDT, CDR2 FYEKMQ (reference sequence). Trimming left V 1 base short and J 4 bases short, with 10 bases between. Here the CDR3 DNA reads TGTGCCAGCAGCTTAGCAGGGATCGGAGAGACCCAGTACTTC. Translating it yields CASSLAGIGETQYF.